This T cell receptor (beta chain) was sequenced during a study of CXCR3-negative and CXCR3-positive naive CD8 T cells. Via 5' RACE with UMI labels, TRB cDNA libraries were prepared. Reanalyzing the 5' RACE reads, TCRdb keeps one entry per CDR3 protein, without DNA. The listing contains nearly 45,000 distinct CDR3 sequences. The germline V gene has CDR1 SGHTA and CDR2 FQGNSA. This CDR3 is 19 amino acids long. The sample was memory CD8+ T cells from blood. This receptor was taken from a human donor in good health. Some clones in this sample may be carry-over from other donors' samples. The J gene is TRBJ1-3, the V gene TRBV7-2. This chain's CDR3 is CASSLAGLPKMRSGNTIYF.